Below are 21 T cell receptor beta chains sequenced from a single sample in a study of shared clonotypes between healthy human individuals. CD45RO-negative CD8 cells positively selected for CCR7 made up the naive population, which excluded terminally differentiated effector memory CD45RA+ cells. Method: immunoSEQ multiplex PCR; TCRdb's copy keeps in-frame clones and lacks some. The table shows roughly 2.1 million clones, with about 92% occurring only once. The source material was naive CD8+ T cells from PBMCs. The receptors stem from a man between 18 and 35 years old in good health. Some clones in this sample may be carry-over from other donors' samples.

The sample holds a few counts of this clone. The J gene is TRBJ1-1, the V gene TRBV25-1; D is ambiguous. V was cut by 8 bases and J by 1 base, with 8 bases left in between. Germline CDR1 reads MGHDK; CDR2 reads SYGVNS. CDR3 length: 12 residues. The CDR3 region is CASGSPNTEAFF. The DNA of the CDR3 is TGTGCCAGCGGTTCCCCGAACACTGAAGCTTTCTTT.

The CDR3 DNA reads as TGTGCCAGTAGTCACAGGGGTATAGAGCAGTACTTC. This codes for CASSHRGIEQYF. This chain uses TRBV19 with TRBJ2-7; TRBD1 matches at 7 bases. The CDR3 runs to 12 residues. Per germline, CDR1 LNHDA and CDR2 SQIVND (reference sequence). The V segment lost 5 bases and the J segment 7 bases; nucleotides outside the gene matches: 5.

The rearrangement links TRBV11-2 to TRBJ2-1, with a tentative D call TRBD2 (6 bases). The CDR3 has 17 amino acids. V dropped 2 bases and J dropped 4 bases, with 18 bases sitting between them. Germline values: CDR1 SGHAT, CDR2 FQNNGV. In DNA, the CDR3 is TGTGCCAGCAGCTTAATCCTGGGGGACTGGAAATACAATGAGCAGTTCTTC. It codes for CASSLILGDWKYNEQFF. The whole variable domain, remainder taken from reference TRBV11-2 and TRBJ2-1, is EAGVAQSPRYKIIEKRQSVAFWCNPISGHATLYWYQQILGQGPKLLIQFQNNGVVDDSQLPKDRFSAERLKGVDSTLKIQPAKLEDSAVYLCASSLILGDWKYNEQFFGPGTRLTVL.

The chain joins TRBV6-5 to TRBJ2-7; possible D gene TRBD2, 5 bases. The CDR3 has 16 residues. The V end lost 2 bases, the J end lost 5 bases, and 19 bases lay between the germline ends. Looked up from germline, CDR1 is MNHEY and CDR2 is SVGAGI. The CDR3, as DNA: TGTGCCAGCAGTTACAACGCGGGCGTCTCGACGAACGAGCAGTACTTC. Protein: CASSYNAGVSTNEQYF.

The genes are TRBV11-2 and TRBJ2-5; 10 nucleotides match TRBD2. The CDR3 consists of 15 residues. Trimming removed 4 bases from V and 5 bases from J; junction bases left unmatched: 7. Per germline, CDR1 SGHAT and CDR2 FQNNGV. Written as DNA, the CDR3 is TGTGCCAGCAGCTATAAAGCGGGAGGGCCGGAGACCCAGTACTTC. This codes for CASSYKAGGPETQYF. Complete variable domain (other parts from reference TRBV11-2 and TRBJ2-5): EAGVAQSPRYKIIEKRQSVAFWCNPISGHATLYWYQQILGQGPKLLIQFQNNGVVDDSQLPKDRFSAERLKGVDSTLKIQPAKLEDSAVYLCASSYKAGGPETQYFGPGTRLLVL.

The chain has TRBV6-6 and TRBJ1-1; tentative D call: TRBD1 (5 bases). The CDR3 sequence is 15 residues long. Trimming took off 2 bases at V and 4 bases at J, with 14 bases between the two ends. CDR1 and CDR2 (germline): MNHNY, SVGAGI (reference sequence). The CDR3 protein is CASSYRLGEATEAFF. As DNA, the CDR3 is TGTGCCAGCAGTTACCGTTTGGGGGAGGCCACTGAAGCTTTCTTT.

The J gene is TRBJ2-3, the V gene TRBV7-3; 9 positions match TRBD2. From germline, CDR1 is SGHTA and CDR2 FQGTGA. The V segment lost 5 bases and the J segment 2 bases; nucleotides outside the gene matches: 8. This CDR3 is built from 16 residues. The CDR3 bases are TGTGCCAGCAGCACCACCAGCGGGAGGCTCACAGATACGCAGTATTTT. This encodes CASSTTSGRLTDTQYF.

DNA of the CDR3: TGTGCCAGCAGCAGGAGGACATACCAAGAGACCCAGTACTTC. Its translation: CASSRRTYQETQYF. The V and J genes are TRBV13 and TRBJ2-5; the D call may be TRBD1 or TRBD2 (5 bases each). This CDR3 comprises 14 residues. CDR1 is PRHDT and CDR2 is FYEKMQ in the germline V gene (reference sequence). V lost 5 bases to trimming and J lost 0 bases, with 10 bases between them.

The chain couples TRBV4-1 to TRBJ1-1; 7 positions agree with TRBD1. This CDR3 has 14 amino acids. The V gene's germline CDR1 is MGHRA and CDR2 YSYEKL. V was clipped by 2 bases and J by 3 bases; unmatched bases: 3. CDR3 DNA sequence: TGCGCCAGCAGCCAACGACAGGGAGACACTGAAGCTTTCTTT. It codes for CASSQRQGDTEAFF.

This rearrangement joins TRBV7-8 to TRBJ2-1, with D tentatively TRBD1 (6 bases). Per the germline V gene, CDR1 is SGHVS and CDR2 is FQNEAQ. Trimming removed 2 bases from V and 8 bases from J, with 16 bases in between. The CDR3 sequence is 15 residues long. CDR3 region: CASSLPGASVHEQFF. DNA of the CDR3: TGTGCCAGCAGCTTACCAGGGGCATCGGTGCATGAGCAGTTCTTC.

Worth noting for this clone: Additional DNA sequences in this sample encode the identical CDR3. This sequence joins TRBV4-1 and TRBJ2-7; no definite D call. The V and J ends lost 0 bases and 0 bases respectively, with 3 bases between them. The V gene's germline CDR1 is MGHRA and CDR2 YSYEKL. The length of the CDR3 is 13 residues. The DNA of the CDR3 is TGCGCCAGCAGCCAAGATCGCTCCTACGAGCAGTACTTC. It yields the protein CASSQDRSYEQYF.

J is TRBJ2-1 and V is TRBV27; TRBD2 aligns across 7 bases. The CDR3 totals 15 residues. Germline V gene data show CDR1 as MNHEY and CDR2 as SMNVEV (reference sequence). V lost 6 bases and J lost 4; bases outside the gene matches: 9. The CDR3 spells CASSPTGRPYNEQFF. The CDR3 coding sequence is TGTGCCAGCAGCCCCACCGGGAGGCCATACAATGAGCAGTTCTTC.

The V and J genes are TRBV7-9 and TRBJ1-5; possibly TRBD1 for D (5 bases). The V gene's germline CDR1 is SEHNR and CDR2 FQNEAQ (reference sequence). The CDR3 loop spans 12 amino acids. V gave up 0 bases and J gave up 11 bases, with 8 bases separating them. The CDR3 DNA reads TGTGCCAGCAGCTTAGCCGGGGGGTCCCAGCATTTT. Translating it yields CASSLAGGSQHF. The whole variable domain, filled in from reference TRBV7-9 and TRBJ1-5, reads DTGVSQNPRHKITKRGQNVTFRCDPISEHNRLYWYRQTLGQGPEFLTYFQNEAQLEKSRLLSDRFSAERPKGSFSTLEIQRTEQGDSAMYLCASSLAGGSQHFGDGTRLSIL.

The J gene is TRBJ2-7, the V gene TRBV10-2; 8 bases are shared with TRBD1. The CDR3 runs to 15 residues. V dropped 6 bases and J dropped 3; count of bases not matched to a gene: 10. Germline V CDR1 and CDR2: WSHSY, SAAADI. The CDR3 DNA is TGCGCCAGCAGCCTACAGGGGGAGAAGGACTACGAGCAGTACTTC. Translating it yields CASSLQGEKDYEQYF.

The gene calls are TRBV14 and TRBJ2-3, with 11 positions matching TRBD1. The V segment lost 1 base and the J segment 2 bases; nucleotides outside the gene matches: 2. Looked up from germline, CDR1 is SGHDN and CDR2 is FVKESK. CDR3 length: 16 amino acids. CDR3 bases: TGTGCCAGCAGCCAAGGGACAGGGGGCCCCACAGATACGCAGTATTTT. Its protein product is CASSQGTGGPTDTQYF.

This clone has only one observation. The CDR3 DNA sequence: TGTGCCAGCAGTTCGGTAGACGGCGACCAAGAGACCCAGTACTTC. It encodes CASSSVDGDQETQYF. The rearrangement joins TRBV6-5 to TRBJ2-5; D ambiguous. The V gene lost 4 bases and the J gene lost 0 bases, with 12 bases spanning the gap. This CDR3 contains 15 residues. Germline V lookup: CDR1 MNHEY, CDR2 SVGAGI.

This CDR3 reads CASSEVEGGEYNEQFF. DNA of the CDR3: TGTGCCAGCAGTGAAGTGGAGGGCGGGGAATACAATGAGCAGTTCTTC. The chain uses TRBV2 and TRBJ2-1; D is possibly TRBD2 (6 bases). The CDR3 consists of 16 residues. Trimming took 1 base from V and 4 from J, leaving 14 bases between them. CDR1 SNHLY and CDR2 FYNNEI come from the germline V gene.

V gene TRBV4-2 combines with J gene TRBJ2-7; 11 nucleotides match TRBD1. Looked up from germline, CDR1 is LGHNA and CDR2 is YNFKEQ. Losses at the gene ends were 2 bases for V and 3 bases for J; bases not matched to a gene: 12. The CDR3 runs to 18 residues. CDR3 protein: CASSQPGQGVYLGYEQYF. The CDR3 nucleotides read TGTGCCAGCAGCCAACCGGGACAGGGGGTTTATTTAGGCTACGAGCAGTACTTC.

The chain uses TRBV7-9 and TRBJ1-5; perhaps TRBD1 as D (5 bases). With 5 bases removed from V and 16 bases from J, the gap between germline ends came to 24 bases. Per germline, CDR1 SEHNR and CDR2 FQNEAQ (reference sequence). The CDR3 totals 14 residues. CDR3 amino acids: CASSPRRDRESPHF. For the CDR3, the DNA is TGTGCCAGCAGCCCTCGGAGGGACCGAGAGTCCCCCCATTTT.

The chain's CDR3 is CASGQGRTEAFF. The DNA for the CDR3 is TGTGCCTCGGGGCAGGGGAGGACTGAAGCTTTCTTT. The V gene is TRBV28, the J gene TRBJ1-1, with D perhaps TRBD1 (6 bases). CDR1 is MDHEN and CDR2 is SYDVKM in the germline V gene. The CDR3 has 12 amino acids. V lost 11 bases and J lost 5, with 15 bases in between.

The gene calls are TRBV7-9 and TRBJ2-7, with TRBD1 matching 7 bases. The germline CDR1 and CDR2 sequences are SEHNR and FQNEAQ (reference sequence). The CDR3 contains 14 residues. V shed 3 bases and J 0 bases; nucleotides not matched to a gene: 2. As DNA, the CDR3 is TGTGCCAGCAGCTTTGGACAGGCCTCCTACGAGCAGTACTTC. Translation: CASSFGQASYEQYF.